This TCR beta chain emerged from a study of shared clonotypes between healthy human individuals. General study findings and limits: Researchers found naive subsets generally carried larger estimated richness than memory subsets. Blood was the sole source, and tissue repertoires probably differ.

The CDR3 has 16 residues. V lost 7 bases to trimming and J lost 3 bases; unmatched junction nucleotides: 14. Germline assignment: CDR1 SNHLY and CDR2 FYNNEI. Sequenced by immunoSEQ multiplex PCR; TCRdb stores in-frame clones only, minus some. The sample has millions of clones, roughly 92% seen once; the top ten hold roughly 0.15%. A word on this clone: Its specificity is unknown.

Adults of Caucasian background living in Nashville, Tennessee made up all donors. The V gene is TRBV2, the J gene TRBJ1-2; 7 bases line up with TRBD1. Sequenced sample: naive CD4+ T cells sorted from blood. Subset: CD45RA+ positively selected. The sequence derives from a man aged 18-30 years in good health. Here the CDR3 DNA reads TGTGCCAGCAAAAGGACAACCCAGCAGGGGGACTATGGCTACACCTTC. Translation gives CASKRTTQQGDYGYTF.